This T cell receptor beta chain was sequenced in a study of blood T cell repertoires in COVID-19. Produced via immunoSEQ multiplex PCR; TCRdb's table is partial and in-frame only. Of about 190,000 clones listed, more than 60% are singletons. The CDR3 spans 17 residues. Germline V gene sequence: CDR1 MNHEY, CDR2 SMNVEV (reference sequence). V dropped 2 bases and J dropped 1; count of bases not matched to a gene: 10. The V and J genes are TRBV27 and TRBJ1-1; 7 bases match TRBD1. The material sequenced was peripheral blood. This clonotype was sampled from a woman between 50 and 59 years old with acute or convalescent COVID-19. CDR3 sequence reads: CASSLRGNRGPNTEAFF. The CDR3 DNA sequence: TGTGCCAGCAGTTTACGTGGAAACAGGGGCCCGAACACTGAAGCTTTCTTT.